The sequence of this TCR beta chain was determined in a study of T cells after yellow fever vaccination. Study-level results: Peak timing came faster in the weaker secondary response, day 5 versus 15. Abundant clonotypes (contaminants from the bulk population) could be present in FACS-sorted repertoires.

Deletions cut 5 bases from V and 1 base from J, with 15 bases between. The CDR3 extends over 15 amino acids. MiXCR, run by TCRdb on the 5' RACE reads, gives a single entry per CDR3 protein. The repertoire holds 300,000 to 400,000 distinct CDR3 sequences, under 15% seen once, with 2.5% to 4% in the top ten. This clonotype appeared many times. What it binds is not known. The specimen was CD4+ T cells sorted from PBMCs, collected 15 days after the yellow fever booster vaccination. This TCR came from a man aged 18-30 years who received the YFV17D yellow fever vaccine. This rearrangement joins TRBV12-3 or TRBV12-4 to TRBJ2-7, with D perhaps TRBD1 (6 bases). The CDR3 protein is CASSLRGTASYEQYF. In DNA form, the CDR3 reads TGTGCCAGCAGTCTAAGGGGGACGGCGTCCTACGAGCAGTACTTC.